This T cell receptor (beta chain) was sequenced in a study of blood T cell repertoires in COVID-19. This CDR3 contains 16 residues. Between the trimmed V and J ends, which lost 6 bases and 0 bases, there was a span of 18 bases. The germline V gene has CDR1 SGDLS and CDR2 YYNGEE. Some clones are missing from TCRdb's copy, which holds only in-frame ones; the method was immunoSEQ multiplex PCR. The data contain a few hundred thousand clones, approximately 92% of them seen just once; the ten biggest clones take up around 4.6%. The chain is built from TRBV9 and TRBJ1-2; weak D call: TRBD1 (6 bases). The TCR comes from a woman aged 40 to 49 who had recovered from COVID-19. Specimen: peripheral blood. The CDR3 reads CASTPVVGTTNYGYTF. CDR3 bases: TGTGCCAGCACCCCCGTAGTAGGGACAACTAACTATGGCTACACCTTC.